This note documents a single TCR beta chain sequence. Antigen unknown. Trimming pared 6 bases from V and 7 bases from J, leaving 13 bases between. This CDR3 comprises 13 residues. Germline V gives CDR1 LNHDA, CDR2 SQIVND (reference sequence). This table comes from immunoSEQ multiplex PCR, and its TCRdb copy is limited to in-frame clones, with some not included. Of more than 95,000 clones in the sample, over 65% are singletons; the top ten hold less than 4%. The record originates from a study of identifying expanded T cells in peripheral blood. Study observations and caveats: Approximately 2-week clone count variance significantly increased as total template count grew. About 1.2 clones differed between technical replicates, versus approximately 17 and 20 over time.

During the collection period, no donor immune events like infections were recorded. Sequencing input: blood. The rearrangement uses TRBV19 and TRBJ1-5; a weak D match, TRBD1 (6 bases). The origin of this receptor is a person aged 18 to 75 in good health. The CDR3 coding sequence is TGTGCCAGTAGGCACAGGGAGAGCCAGCCCCAGCATTTT. Protein sequence: CASRHRESQPQHF.